This T cell receptor beta chain was sequenced for a study of OX40 agonist ivuxolimab in advanced cancers. Findings and caveats of the study: By week 6 at 0.1 to 3.0 mg/kg, blood CD4+ and CD8+ T cells had expanded clonally.

Some clones are missing from TCRdb's copy, which holds only in-frame ones; the method was immunoSEQ multiplex PCR. The repertoire holds around 80,000 clones, with around 83% as singletons. The CDR3 length is 14 residues. Germline V gene data show CDR1 as LNHNV and CDR2 as YYDKDF (reference sequence). The V and J ends lost 0 bases and 4 bases respectively, with 9 bases between them. Comments on this clone: What it binds is unknown.

The chain combines TRBV15 with TRBJ1-2, with D possibly matching TRBD1 (5 bases). The receptor's source is an adult with an advanced solid tumor such as melanoma, head and neck, liver or kidney cancer. This material consisted of CD4+ or CD8+ T cells sorted from blood, taken in a trial of the OX40 agonist ivuxolimab. The CDR3 nucleotides read TGTGCCACCAGCAGAGATGGGGGGACCTATGGCTACACCTTC. Its protein is CATSRDGGTYGYTF.